This T cell receptor (beta chain) was documented in a study of blood T cells in healthy people across ages. Study-wide results and caveats: The lack of PBMC sorting stopped any conclusive naive versus antigen-experienced comparison. Possibly confounding the expanded clonotype changes was the fact that donor CMV status was unknown.

About this clonotype itself: The antigen is not known.

CDR3 length: 13 residues. Germline V lookup: CDR1 DFQATT, CDR2 SNEGSKA (reference sequence). The V end lost 6 bases, the J end lost 0 bases, and 12 bases lay between the germline ends. A second PCR, run for roughly 7 to 11 cycles, used a sample-barcoded 5' primer plus a J-beta primer mix. MiXCR was run by TCRdb on the 5' RACE reads, yielding one entry per CDR3 protein. The data hold 1.5 million or so distinct CDR3 sequences, with approximately 40% observed a single time. The sequenced sample was blood. The source is a woman younger than 35 in good health. The V call is TRBV20-1, the J call TRBJ2-7; TRBD2 might be the D (6 bases). CDR3 coding DNA: TGCAGTGCCTATAGCGGCAGCTCCTACGAGCAGTACTTC. Translating gives CSAYSGSSYEQYF.